A single sample is the source of the 26 T cell receptor beta chains below, sequenced in a study of blood T cells in healthy people across ages. Primed by a sample-barcoded 5' primer and a J-beta primer mix, a second PCR proceeded for 7 to 11 cycles. Each CDR3 protein gets one entry after TCRdb re-called the 5' RACE reads with MiXCR. Of approximately 1,700,000 distinct CDR3 sequences in the sample, 35% to 50% were seen once. Sequencing was carried out using blood. The receptors shown here come from a human donor in good health.

The chain recombines TRBV6-2 or TRBV6-3 with TRBJ2-2; a weak D match, TRBD2 (6 bases). Trimming took 8 bases from V and 5 from J, leaving 12 bases between them. Germline assignment: CDR1 MNHEY and CDR2 SVGEGT. The CDR3 covers 13 residues. The DNA of the CDR3 is TGTGCCAGCGGAGGGTCGGAAACCGGGGAGCTGTTTTTT. Its translation: CASGGSETGELFF.

V gene TRBV4-2 combines with J gene TRBJ1-5; the D is unclear. The CDR3 is 15 residues long. V was cut by 3 bases and J by 1 base, with 10 bases left in between. Germline lookup yields CDR1 LGHNA and CDR2 YNFKEQ. The CDR3 bases are TGTGCCAGCAGCCACTCCTTAGAAAGCAATCAGCCCCAGCATTTT. Translation: CASSHSLESNQPQHF.

This clonotype was detected a few times. The chain carries TRBV27 and TRBJ2-5; 11 nucleotides line up with TRBD2. In germline, CDR1 is MNHEY, CDR2 SMNVEV (reference sequence). V was clipped by 6 bases and J by 0 bases; unmatched bases: 9. The CDR3 extends over 17 amino acids. The CDR3 sequence: CASSRGRGLADQETQYF. The CDR3 coding sequence is TGTGCCAGCAGCCGTGGCCGGGGACTAGCGGACCAAGAGACCCAGTACTTC.

This clonotype came up once. The chain employs TRBV2 and TRBJ1-6, with 7 positions matching TRBD1. Germline CDR1 reads SNHLY; CDR2 reads FYNNEI. V shed 4 bases, J shed 8 bases, and the junction held 5 bases outside the gene matches. The CDR3 is 14 amino acids. For the CDR3, the DNA is TGTGCCAGCAGTGGGGGGACAGATTATTCACCCCTCCACTTT. Its translation: CASSGGTDYSPLHF.

In this sample, this clonotype turned up once. The chain carries TRBV7-2 and TRBJ2-3; 12 positions match TRBD2. Germline CDR1 reads SGHTA; CDR2 reads FQGNSA. Germline trimming cut 5 bases from V and 2 bases from J; bases unmatched to any gene: 11. CDR3 length equals 18 residues. This chain's CDR3 is CASSPPLAGGRNTDTQYF. The CDR3 nucleotides read TGTGCCAGCAGCCCCCCTCTAGCGGGGGGGCGCAACACAGATACGCAGTATTTT. Variable domain in full (rest from reference TRBV7-2 and TRBJ2-3): GAGVSQSPSNKVTEKGKDVELRCDPISGHTALYWYRQSLGQGLEFLIYFQGNSAPDKSGLPSDRFSAERTGGSVSTLTIQRTQQEDSAVYLCASSPPLAGGRNTDTQYFGPGTRLTVL.

This clonotype was seen a handful of times. The V call is TRBV20-1, the J call TRBJ2-6; D is uncertain. The germline V gene encodes CDR1 DFQATT and CDR2 SNEGSKA (reference sequence). The CDR3 contains 14 residues. V gave up 5 bases and J gave up 2 bases, with 10 bases separating them. CDR3 DNA sequence: TGCAGTGCTCAACAGTTTGCTGGGGCCAACGTCCTGACTTTC. This codes for CSAQQFAGANVLTF.

The chain is built from TRBV12-3 or TRBV12-4 and TRBJ2-4; D gene unclear. The V end was cut by 3 bases, the J end by 0 bases, with 9 bases between. The CDR3 is 15 amino acids. CDR3 coding DNA: TGTGCCAGCAGTTTTAACACCCTAGCCAAAAACATTCAGTACTTC. Translation gives CASSFNTLAKNIQYF.

The chain has TRBV20-1 and TRBJ2-1, with D perhaps being TRBD1 or TRBD2 (6 bases each). Per germline, CDR1 DFQATT and CDR2 SNEGSKA (reference sequence). This CDR3 comprises 15 residues. The V end was cut by 5 bases, the J end by 8 bases, with 22 bases between. The CDR3 sequence is CSAPDPEGVYDEQFF. The CDR3 DNA reads as TGCAGTGCTCCTGACCCGGAGGGGGTTTACGATGAGCAGTTCTTC.

This clonotype occurred a few times. The J gene is TRBJ1-2, the V gene TRBV4-1; no clear D gene. Between the trimmed V and J ends, which lost 0 bases and 8 bases, there was a span of 16 bases. The CDR3 runs to 15 residues. Germline V gene data show CDR1 as MGHRA and CDR2 as YSYEKL. CDR3 in amino acids: CASSQERFRIGGYTF. The CDR3 DNA is TGCGCCAGCAGCCAAGAAAGGTTCAGGATTGGGGGCTACACCTTC.

The genes are TRBV4-3 and TRBJ2-1, with TRBD2 matching over 9 bases. V lost 0 bases to trimming and J lost 6 bases; unmatched junction nucleotides: 9. This CDR3 region has 17 residues. Germline lookup yields CDR1 LGHNA and CDR2 YSLEER. CDR3 DNA sequence: TGCGCCAGCAGCCAAGATCCCTTTAGCGGGGGAGTCAATGAGCAGTTCTTC. It translates to CASSQDPFSGGVNEQFF.

The gene calls are TRBV29-1 and TRBJ2-1; D possibly uses TRBD1 or TRBD2 (5 bases each). The CDR3 extends over 13 amino acids. Germline V gene lookup returns CDR1 SQVTM and CDR2 ANQGSEA. V was pared by 7 bases and J by 5 bases, with 15 bases between. CDR3 in DNA: TGCAGCGGCGAGGGGCAGAAGCACAATGAGCAGTTCTTC. Translated: CSGEGQKHNEQFF.

This clonotype was picked up a small number of times. The chain uses TRBV20-1 and TRBJ1-5, with D perhaps matching TRBD1 (6 bases). This CDR3 spans 13 amino acids. Germline loops: CDR1 DFQATT, CDR2 SNEGSKA (reference sequence). With 5 bases removed from V and 2 bases from J, the gap between germline ends came to 10 bases. CDR3 loop: CSAQSGGNQPQHF. The DNA for the CDR3 is TGCAGTGCTCAATCAGGGGGCAATCAGCCCCAGCATTTT.

The sample holds a few counts of this clonotype. The genes are TRBV6-2 or TRBV6-3 and TRBJ2-7; TRBD2 agrees at 8 bases. This CDR3 has 13 residues. Per germline, CDR1 MNHEY and CDR2 SVGEGT. After removal of 4 bases from V and 12 bases from J, the junction contained 11 bases not matched to a gene. The CDR3 reads CASSSGSGDEWYF. Written as DNA, the CDR3 is TGTGCCAGCAGTTCGGGTAGCGGGGACGAGTGGTACTTC.

The rearrangement uses TRBV5-5 and TRBJ2-2; D remains ambiguous. The ends were cut back, 1 base at V and 7 bases at J, with 5 bases in the middle. The CDR3 is 12 residues long. Germline V gives CDR1 SGHKS, CDR2 YYEKEE (reference sequence). The CDR3 reads CASSLYGGELFF. CDR3 in DNA: TGTGCCAGCAGCTTGTATGGCGGGGAGCTGTTTTTT.

The chain couples TRBV4-1 to TRBJ2-5, with 12 bases matching TRBD1. The DNA end lines up better with TRBJ2-7; the J call may be wrong. The CDR3 consists of 15 residues. Germline CDR1 is MGHRA and CDR2 is YSYEKL. The DNA of the CDR3 is TGCGCCAGCAGCCAACCGGGACAGGGGGCCCACGAGCAGTACTTC. It translates to CASSQPGQGAHEQYF.

V usage is TRBV6-2 or TRBV6-3 and J usage is TRBJ1-2; a weak D match, TRBD1 (5 bases). Per germline, CDR1 MNHEY and CDR2 SVGEGT. The CDR3 contains 13 residues. Trimming removed 5 bases at V and 4 bases at J, with 11 bases between. The CDR3 here is CASSHRDAYGYTF. The CDR3 region has the DNA TGTGCCAGCAGTCACCGGGACGCCTATGGCTACACCTTC.

Written as DNA, the CDR3 is TGTGCCAGCCTTGGAGGGGACTCCTACGAGCAGTACTTC. Residues: CASLGGDSYEQYF. The chain carries TRBV28 and TRBJ2-7; tentative D call: TRBD2 (6 bases). The CDR3 sequence is 13 residues long. V lost 8 bases and J 0 bases, leaving 11 bases between the germline ends. CDR1 and CDR2 from the germline V gene are MDHEN and SYDVKM.

The table lists this clonotype with many counts. The chain recombines TRBV6-4 with TRBJ2-2; D is uncertain. Germline CDR1 reads MRHNA; CDR2 reads SNTAGT. This CDR3 is 13 amino acids long. V was cut by 0 bases and J by 3 bases, with 2 bases left in between. The CDR3 loop is CASSDSDTGELFF. CDR3 in DNA: TGTGCCAGCAGTGACTCAGACACCGGGGAGCTGTTTTTT.

This chain uses TRBV7-2 with TRBJ2-5; TRBD2 might be the D (6 bases). Trimming removed 3 bases at V and 2 bases at J, with 13 bases between. The CDR3 is 15 amino acids. From germline, CDR1 is SGHTA and CDR2 FQGNSA. The CDR3 reads CASSLSSGKQETQYF. The DNA of the CDR3 is TGTGCCAGCAGCTTGAGTAGCGGCAAGCAAGAGACCCAGTACTTC.

This clonotype was counted only a few times. The chain is built from TRBV5-1 and TRBJ1-5; the D is unclear. Trimming pared 3 bases from V and 1 base from J, leaving 11 bases between. Germline V gene lookup returns CDR1 SGHRS and CDR2 YFSETQ. The CDR3 has 15 residues. Here the CDR3 reads CASSYDPLSNQPQHF. CDR3 nucleotide sequence: TGCGCCAGCAGCTATGACCCTTTAAGCAATCAGCCCCAGCATTTT.

This chain joins TRBV5-1 and TRBJ1-1, with TRBD1 matching 10 bases. Trimming removed 4 bases from V and 4 bases from J; junction bases left unmatched: 7. The V gene's germline CDR1 is SGHRS and CDR2 YFSETQ. The CDR3 is 15 residues long. This CDR3 is CASSPYRDRGTEAFF. The CDR3 nucleotides read TGCGCCAGCAGCCCTTACCGGGACAGGGGCACTGAAGCTTTCTTT.

The chain links TRBV7-9 to TRBJ2-1; perhaps TRBD1 as D (5 bases). Germline CDR1 reads SEHNR; CDR2 reads FQNEAQ (reference sequence). The V gene lost 7 bases and the J gene lost 6 bases, with 16 bases spanning the gap. The CDR3 length is 14 residues. CDR3 amino acids: CASTQGAGFNEQFF. CDR3 DNA: TGTGCCAGCACCCAAGGGGCAGGCTTCAATGAGCAGTTCTTC. Supplemented by reference TRBV7-9 and TRBJ2-1, the full variable domain reads DTGVSQNPRHKITKRGQNVTFRCDPISEHNRLYWYRQTLGQGPEFLTYFQNEAQLEKSRLLSDRFSAERPKGSFSTLEIQRTEQGDSAMYLCASTQGAGFNEQFFGPGTRLTVL.

This clonotype has only a few counts. The V and J genes are TRBV20-1 and TRBJ2-3; unclear D gene. V dropped 1 base and J dropped 4 bases, with 3 bases sitting between them. CDR3 length: 11 residues. Germline CDR1 is DFQATT and CDR2 is SNEGSKA (reference sequence). This CDR3 is CSARGSDTQYF. Written as DNA, the CDR3 is TGCAGTGCTAGAGGATCAGATACGCAGTATTTT.

The table lists this clonotype with a count of one. The chain has TRBV7-2 and TRBJ2-7; 10 nucleotides align to TRBD1. The CDR3 covers 15 residues. CDR1 and CDR2 (germline): SGHTA, FQGNSA. The trim removed 2 bases at V and 3 bases at J, leaving 4 bases unmatched. The CDR3 spells CASSLIGTGDYEQYF. The CDR3 region has the DNA TGTGCCAGCAGCTTAATTGGGACAGGGGACTACGAGCAGTACTTC.

This clonotype was observed a few times. The V and J genes are TRBV12-3 or TRBV12-4 and TRBJ1-2, with TRBD1 as a possible D gene (6 bases). The CDR3 runs 14 residues. V dropped 5 bases and J dropped 3 bases, with 13 bases sitting between them. The CDR3 DNA is TGTGCCAGCAGTATTGAGGACAGATACTATGGCTACACCTTC. Translated: CASSIEDRYYGYTF.

This clonotype showed up just a few times. The chain couples TRBV12-3 or TRBV12-4 to TRBJ2-5; tentatively, D is TRBD1 (6 bases). Near its end, the DNA agrees better with TRBJ2-7, so the J call may be wrong. The CDR3 covers 14 residues. CDR3 bases: TGTGCCAGCAGTTTAAACAGGGATCGCTACGAGCAGTACTTC. Translated: CASSLNRDRYEQYF.